This T cell receptor (beta chain) was identified during a study of T cell repertoires in cytomegalovirus infection. Study in general: Both CMV infection and a matching HLA type were indicated by public TCR beta signatures. Study conclusions and caveats: Across the ex vivo response, the dominant clonotypes were HLA-C-restricted CMV-specific TCR beta clonotypes.

Germline-derived CDR1 and CDR2 are SGHRS and YFSETQ. Trimming at V came to 9 bases and at J to 0 bases, leaving 12 bases not matched to a gene. CDR3 length: 16 residues. In TCRdb, the reads were re-called with MiXCR into one record per CDR3 protein. The table shows more than 500,000 distinct CDR3 sequences, with 15% to 20% occurring only once. This clonotype has more than one count but fewer than ten. The antigen remains undetermined. The chain carries TRBV5-1 and TRBJ2-4; 7 bases line up with TRBD1. This clonotype was obtained from a human donor in good health (CMV status not recorded). Some clones in this sample may be carry-over from other donors' samples. Input material: CD8+ T cells from PBMCs. CDR3 DNA sequence: TGCGCCACCGACGACAGGGCCGAGGTAGCCAAAAACATTCAGTACTTC. Amino acids: CATDDRAEVAKNIQYF.